This T cell receptor beta chain appears in the sequencing data of a study of neurological immune-mediated disorders. General observations from the study: There was no association between the multiple sclerosis repertoire cluster and any clinical or MRI feature. Phylogenetic grouping assigned the repertoires of 18 of 34 multiple sclerosis patients to one related-CDR3 cluster, which constitutes a possible signature.

Each CDR3 protein gets one entry after TCRdb re-called the 5' RACE reads with MiXCR. This sample has 25,000 to 35,000 distinct CDR3 sequences, with more than 1.3% found just once. This clonotype was counted at least ten times. What it binds is unknown. The CDR3 totals 14 residues. Trimming left V 2 bases short and J 5 bases short, with 12 bases between. Germline V CDR1 and CDR2: SGHTA, FQGNSA. J is TRBJ1-1 and V is TRBV7-2; D gene unclear. The sample comprised PBMCs. The TCR sequence derives from a woman in her twenties or thirties with multiple sclerosis. The CDR3 DNA follows: TGTGCCAGCAGCTTAAGTTATGGGGTTACTGAAGCTTTCTTT. Protein product: CASSLSYGVTEAFF.